This passage covers 2 T cell receptor beta chains from one sample sequenced in a study of cytomegalovirus exposure and HLA in healthy donors. A multiplex PCR was run with 60 Vbeta primers and 13 Jbeta primers. The protocol was immunoSEQ multiplex PCR, while the TCRdb copy is restricted to in-frame clones and leaves out a portion. The table shows some 130,000 clones, with approximately 83% occurring only once. The sample taken for sequencing was PBMCs. The origin of the receptors is a middle-aged man in good health and CMV-seronegative.

The chain carries TRBV7-2 and TRBJ2-5; no definite D call. CDR1 and CDR2 from the germline V gene are SGHTA and FQGNSA. The CDR3 spans 15 residues. Trimming left V 0 bases short and J 5 bases short, with 13 bases between. DNA for the CDR3: TGTGCCAGCAGCTTAGCAGGCTTACCCAGGGAGACCCAGTACTTC. Its translation is CASSLAGLPRETQYF.

This clone was seen a handful of times. The J gene is TRBJ1-2, the V gene TRBV30, with 11 bases aligning to TRBD1. Germline V gene sequence: CDR1 GTSNPN, CDR2 SVGIG (reference sequence). Trimming removed 5 bases from V and 8 bases from J; junction bases left unmatched: 4. CDR3 length: 12 amino acids. The CDR3 nucleotides are TGTGCCTGGGGGGACAGGGGGATGGGCTACACCTTC. It yields the protein CAWGDRGMGYTF.